Detailed here is one TCR beta chain. The data were obtained in a study of shared clonotypes between healthy human individuals. The CDR3 is made up of 15 amino acids. Unmatched junction bases numbered 4, after V lost 3 bases and J lost 1 base. Germline-derived CDR1 and CDR2 are SGHVS and FQNEAQ. The assay was immunoSEQ multiplex PCR, and TCRdb's table has in-frame clones only and misses some. The data hold about 230,000 clones, with 60% to 70% observed a single time. This chain links TRBV7-8 with TRBJ2-7, with 9 nucleotides matching TRBD1. The specimen sequenced was memory CD4+ T cells sorted from blood. The subset is: CD45RA-negative fraction. The TCR comes from a man younger than 45 in good health. As DNA, the CDR3 is TGTGCCAGCAGCTTGGGGACAGGGAGTTCCTACGAGCAGTACTTC. Translating gives CASSLGTGSSYEQYF.